Shown below are 19 T cell receptor beta chains from a single sample sequenced in a study of early T cells in non-severe SARS-CoV-2 infection. TCRdb passed the 5' RACE reads through MiXCR, listing each CDR3 protein once. This table holds 50,000 to 60,000 distinct CDR3 sequences, 6.2% found once. The sequenced sample consisted of whole blood. The source is an adult who was a healthcare worker with PCR-confirmed SARS-CoV-2 infection or an uninfected control (not recorded which).

With respect to this clonotype: Compared with germline, one end of the junction differs, possibly owing to a read error. The chain links TRBV28 to TRBJ2-7; the D is unclear. The CDR3 sequence is 11 residues long. Germline values: CDR1 MDHEN, CDR2 SYDVKM. CDR3 nucleotide sequence: TGTGCCAGCAGTTCTCCCTACGAGCAGCACTTC. The encoded protein is CASSSPYEQHF.

Only a few counts were recorded for this clonotype. V is TRBV6-5 and J is TRBJ1-2; D is unclear. The CDR3 extends over 14 amino acids. CDR1 and CDR2 from the germline V gene are MNHEY and SVGAGI. V lost 0 bases and J 9 bases, leaving 14 bases between the germline ends. CDR3 sequence reads: CASSYSLSGYSYTF. The DNA of the CDR3 is TGTGCCAGCAGTTACTCGTTATCCGGGTATAGCTACACCTTC.

There are a few counts of this clonotype. The chain recombines TRBV11-2 with TRBJ1-2; 8 positions agree with TRBD1. V lost 3 bases to trimming and J lost 6 bases; unmatched junction nucleotides: 18. The CDR3 is 18 amino acids. Germline lookup yields CDR1 SGHAT and CDR2 FQNNGV. The CDR3 loop reads CASSFLGPGTGTFDGYTF. For the CDR3, the DNA is TGTGCCAGCAGCTTTCTTGGCCCCGGGACAGGAACTTTCGATGGCTACACCTTC.

This clonotype was recorded a few times. This chain joins TRBV28 and TRBJ2-5; 14 bases are shared with TRBD2. Trimming cost V 4 bases and J 0 bases; bases outside gene matches: 7. The CDR3 has 18 amino acids. Germline-derived CDR1 and CDR2 are MDHEN and SYDVKM. DNA for the CDR3: TGTGCCAGCAGTTCAGGACTAGCGGGGGGTCGGTACCAAGAGACCCAGTACTTC. Its translation is CASSSGLAGGRYQETQYF.

This clonotype was observed many times. The chain joins TRBV6-1 to TRBJ1-3, with no clear D. V was trimmed by 2 bases and J by 0 bases, leaving 8 bases between them. The CDR3 consists of 15 residues. Germline CDR1 is MNHNS and CDR2 is SASEGT. DNA for the CDR3: TGTGCCAGCAGTGAATGGTCAGACTCTGGAAACACCATATATTTT. Translation: CASSEWSDSGNTIYF.

This chain joins TRBV13 and TRBJ2-7; perhaps TRBD1 as D (5 bases). Trimming left V 5 bases short and J 2 bases short, with 16 bases between. Germline-derived CDR1 and CDR2 are PRHDT and FYEKMQ (reference sequence). The CDR3 is 15 residues long. The CDR3 spells CASSPSSQATYEQYF. DNA for the CDR3: TGTGCCAGCAGCCCCTCCTCACAGGCCACCTACGAGCAGTACTTC. The full variable domain, rest sourced from reference TRBV13 and TRBJ2-7, is AAGVIQSPRHLIKEKRETATLKCYPIPRHDTVYWYQQGPGQDPQFLISFYEKMQSDKGSIPDRFSAQQFSDYHSELNMSSLELGDSALYFCASSPSSQATYEQYFGPGTRLTVT.

This clonotype was seen a few times. The chain combines TRBV7-2 with TRBJ2-5; 8 nucleotides line up with TRBD2. The CDR3 is made up of 17 amino acids. The germline CDR1 and CDR2 sequences are SGHTA and FQGNSA. V lost 3 bases and J lost 0; bases outside the gene matches: 9. This chain's CDR3 is CASSFHPGLVYQETQYF. The CDR3, as DNA: TGTGCCAGCAGCTTCCACCCGGGACTAGTCTACCAAGAGACCCAGTACTTC.

This clonotype appeared many times. Here the CDR3 DNA reads TGTGCCAGCTCAACAAGACAGAGGATGAACACTGAAGCTTTCTTT. Protein sequence: CASSTRQRMNTEAFF. The chain joins TRBV18 to TRBJ1-1; tentative D call: TRBD1 (5 bases). V was cut by 5 bases and J by 0 bases, with 13 bases left in between. CDR1 and CDR2 (germline): KGHSH, LQKENI. This CDR3 comprises 15 residues.

Many counts were recorded for this clonotype. At one end the junction does not follow the germline gene, possibly because of a read error. This chain uses TRBV20-1 with TRBJ2-6; TRBD1 is a possible D gene (5 bases). This CDR3 contains 15 residues. Per the germline V gene, CDR1 is DFQATT and CDR2 is SNEGSKA (reference sequence). CDR3 protein: CSARVGRAGANVLTF. CDR3 coding DNA: TGCAGTGCAAGAGTCGGCAGGGCCGGGGCCAACGTCCTGACTTTC.

This clonotype was counted ten times or more. The chain employs TRBV7-9 and TRBJ2-1; 9 bases are shared with TRBD2. Per germline, CDR1 SEHNR and CDR2 FQNEAQ (reference sequence). There are 16 residues in the CDR3. The J segment lost 5 bases and the V segment lost 5 bases, leaving 10 bases of the junction unmatched. CDR3 nucleotide sequence: TGTGCCAGCAGCCCCCGCGGGAGGGGCAGAAACAATGAGCAGTTCTTC. Protein sequence: CASSPRGRGRNNEQFF.

This clonotype was observed a few times. V is TRBV10-2 and J is TRBJ1-5; D is undetermined. Germline V gene sequence: CDR1 WSHSY, CDR2 SAAADI. Trimming removed 3 bases from V and 7 bases from J, with 10 bases in between. The CDR3 length is 13 residues. The CDR3 loop is CASSDGGGQPQHF. The CDR3 DNA follows: TGCGCCAGCAGTGATGGAGGCGGGCAGCCCCAGCATTTT.

This clonotype was recorded many times. The chain recombines TRBV6-5 with TRBJ1-1, with D unclear. The length of the CDR3 is 15 residues. CDR1 is MNHEY, CDR2 SVGAGI, per germline. Trimming took 5 bases from V and 4 from J, leaving 17 bases between them. CDR3 region: CASSPGGGVATEAFF. The CDR3 region has the DNA TGTGCCAGCAGTCCGGGCGGTGGGGTGGCCACTGAAGCTTTCTTT.

This clonotype was seen ten or more times. The V call is TRBV11-3, the J call TRBJ2-1; 7 bases match TRBD1. Looked up from germline, CDR1 is SGHNT and CDR2 is YENEEA. The CDR3 runs 12 residues. J was trimmed by 10 bases and V by 4 bases; bases with no gene match: 4. The CDR3, as DNA: TGTGCCAGCAGCTCAACGGGACAGGAGCAGTTCTTC. This gives the protein CASSSTGQEQFF.

The genes are TRBV28 and TRBJ2-3; possibly TRBD2 for D (6 bases). From germline, CDR1 is MDHEN and CDR2 SYDVKM. V was clipped by 10 bases and J by 4 bases, with 12 bases between them. The CDR3 covers 12 residues. The CDR3 protein is CAIGGWADTQYF. CDR3 coding DNA: TGTGCCATCGGGGGTTGGGCAGATACGCAGTATTTT.

This CDR3 is CASKYRGTEAFF. CDR3 coding DNA: TGTGCCAGCAAATACAGGGGCACTGAAGCTTTCTTT. The V call is TRBV3-1, the J call TRBJ1-1; 7 bases fit TRBD1. Germline V gene lookup returns CDR1 LGHDT and CDR2 YNNKEL (reference sequence). The CDR3 sequence is 12 residues long. V was pared by 7 bases and J by 4 bases, with 3 bases of the junction left unmatched. Variable domain in full (rest from reference TRBV3-1 and TRBJ1-1): DTAVSQTPKYLVTQMGNDKSIKCEQNLGHDTMYWYKQDSKKFLKIMFSYNNKELIINETVPNRFSPKSPDKAHLNLHINSLELGDSAVYFCASKYRGTEAFFGQGTRLTVV.

This clonotype has at least ten counts. CDR3 residues: CASRKAGAGNEKLFF. CDR3 coding DNA: TGTGCCAGCAGGAAAGCAGGGGCGGGCAATGAAAAACTGTTTTTT. This rearrangement joins TRBV11-2 to TRBJ1-4; a possible D gene is TRBD1 (6 bases). The CDR3 runs 15 residues. V shed 6 bases and J shed 5 bases, with 16 bases lying between them. Per the germline V gene, CDR1 is SGHAT and CDR2 is FQNNGV.

This clonotype was observed at least ten times. V gene TRBV12-3 or TRBV12-4 combines with J gene TRBJ2-3; D tentatively fits TRBD1 or TRBD2 (5 bases each). Trimming cost V 6 bases and J 5 bases, with 9 bases left between them. This CDR3 is built from 12 residues. CDR3 sequence reads: CASRGEIDTQYF. CDR3 DNA sequence: TGTGCCAGCAGGGGGGAGATAGATACGCAGTATTTT.

In its sample, this clonotype was seen a few times. The J gene is TRBJ2-7, the V gene TRBV20-1; TRBD1 matches at 8 bases. V lost 2 bases and J lost 5; bases outside the gene matches: 14. The length of the CDR3 is 16 residues. CDR1 and CDR2 from the germline V gene are DFQATT and SNEGSKA (reference sequence). DNA of the CDR3: TGCAGTGCTAGAAAGCAAGCCGGGACAGGAACAAACGAGCAGTACTTC. Protein sequence: CSARKQAGTGTNEQYF.

This clonotype was recorded many times. The gene calls are TRBV7-9 and TRBJ1-2, with 11 bases matching TRBD1. CDR1 SEHNR and CDR2 FQNEAQ come from the germline V gene (reference sequence). With V trimmed by 5 bases and J by 0 bases, 8 bases remained unmatched. This CDR3 spans 17 amino acids. CDR3 amino acids: CASSRFPDRGPNYGYTF. For the CDR3, the DNA is TGTGCCAGCAGCAGGTTTCCGGACAGGGGGCCTAACTATGGCTACACCTTC.